The TCR beta chain under discussion was sequenced for a study of T cells in Graves' hyperthyroidism and ophthalmopathy. Disease duration was under 3 months in the ophthalmopathy patients, who also had a Clinical Activity Score of at least 3 and a NOSPECS grade of at least 4. In germline, CDR1 is LGHDT, CDR2 YNNKEL (reference sequence). CDR3 length: 16 amino acids. Concerning this clonotype: Its target is unknown. The germline gene is not matched at one end of the junction; a read error may be the cause.

General study findings and limits: A model built on 13 V-J features separated ophthalmopathy from stable hyperthyroidism. Ophthalmopathy was identified by the model a median about six months ahead of onset.

The source material, RNA transcripts, was used to amplify TCR beta CDR3 regions. The HTBI set primed first-round TCR CDR3 RT-PCR. Each CDR3 protein gets one entry after TCRdb re-called the multiplex PCR reads with MiXCR. The sample carries around 600,000 distinct CDR3 sequences, approximately 15% recorded once. The TCR sequence derives from a woman between 18 and 29 years old with Graves' ophthalmopathy. Sequenced: blood. The J gene is TRBJ2-7, the V gene TRBV3-1; D may be TRBD2 (5 bases). This CDR3 is CASIQAGLFGSYEQYF. The DNA of the CDR3 is TGTGCCAGCATCCAAGCTGGACTTTTCGGCTCCTACGAGCAGTACTTC.